Each of the 9 T cell receptor beta chains below was sequenced from the same sample in a study of OX40 agonist ivuxolimab in advanced cancers. The data were produced by immunoSEQ multiplex PCR, yet TCRdb's version contains in-frame clones alone and is incomplete. The table includes fewer than 45,000 clones, about 88% detected once. The sample here was CD4+ or CD8+ T cells sorted from blood, taken in a trial of the OX40 agonist ivuxolimab. The receptors were sampled from an adult with an advanced solid tumor such as melanoma, head and neck, liver or kidney cancer.

V gene TRBV5-5 combines with J gene TRBJ2-7; TRBD1 might be the D (6 bases). Germline V lookup: CDR1 SGHKS, CDR2 YYEKEE (reference sequence). The CDR3 loop spans 15 amino acids. V was trimmed by 4 bases and J by 4 bases, leaving 18 bases between them. The DNA for the CDR3 is TGTGCCAGCAGCACACAGGGCTTGGGAGTGTACGAGCAGTACTTC. This sequence encodes CASSTQGLGVYEQYF.

This chain uses TRBV27 with TRBJ2-5, with 8 bases matching TRBD2. CDR3 length: 14 amino acids. V lost 4 bases and J lost 4; bases outside the gene matches: 5. Germline CDR1 reads MNHEY; CDR2 reads SMNVEV (reference sequence). CDR3 DNA: TGTGCCAGCAGTTCGAGCGGGAGAGGAGAGACCCAGTACTTC. Translation gives CASSSSGRGETQYF.

The chain has TRBV11-2 and TRBJ2-2; 8 bases line up with TRBD1. The CDR3 is 14 amino acids. In germline, CDR1 is SGHAT, CDR2 FQNNGV. Trimming cost V 3 bases and J 6 bases; bases outside gene matches: 3. The CDR3 region is CASSLTGAAGELFF. As DNA, the CDR3 is TGTGCCAGCAGCTTGACAGGGGCCGCCGGGGAGCTGTTTTTT.

This clone was detected only a few times. This sequence joins TRBV7-9 and TRBJ2-5, with D hard to call. The CDR3 totals 11 residues. Trimming took off 7 bases at V and 5 bases at J, with 8 bases between the two ends. CDR1 is SEHNR, CDR2 FQNEAQ, per germline (reference sequence). The CDR3, as DNA: TGTGCCAGCAAGATAGGGGAGACCCAGTACTTC. This encodes CASKIGETQYF.

On this clone itself: Germline is not matched at one junction end, which may reflect a read error. Other DNA sequences within the sample encode an identical CDR3. J is TRBJ1-1 and V is TRBV19; 8 bases are a match to TRBD1. CDR1 is LNHDA, CDR2 SQIVND, per germline (reference sequence). The CDR3 sequence is 12 residues long. The CDR3 sequence: CASSIPTGGAFF. The CDR3 DNA is TGTGCCAGCAGTATTCCTACAGGGGGAGCTTTCTTT.

V is TRBV6-6 and J is TRBJ1-4; 7 bases agree with TRBD1. Germline values: CDR1 MNHNY, CDR2 SVGAGI (reference sequence). The CDR3 consists of 14 residues. With 6 bases clipped from V and 5 bases from J, the junction kept 6 bases outside the gene matches. This chain's CDR3 is CASRSGQLNEKLFF. In nucleotides, the CDR3 is TGTGCCAGCAGATCGGGACAGCTCAATGAAAAACTGTTTTTT.

The rearrangement uses TRBV5-1 and TRBJ1-6; D is uncertain. The V end lost 0 bases, the J end lost 9 bases, and 19 bases lay between the germline ends. This CDR3 contains 17 residues. Germline V lookup: CDR1 SGHRS, CDR2 YFSETQ. CDR3 nucleotide sequence: TGCGCCAGCAGCTTGGGCCTCGGACGGATTGACGGTTCACCCCTCCACTTT. It specifies CASSLGLGRIDGSPLHF.

This CDR3 reads CASRGQGGYEQYF. The CDR3 DNA reads TGTGCCAGTAGGGGACAGGGCGGCTACGAGCAGTACTTC. V usage is TRBV19 and J usage is TRBJ2-7; TRBD1 aligns across 9 bases. The V and J ends lost 6 bases and 3 bases, in that order; junction bases with no gene match: 3. The CDR3 consists of 13 residues. CDR1 and CDR2 from the germline V gene are LNHDA and SQIVND (reference sequence).

This rearrangement joins TRBV19 to TRBJ1-2; D possibly corresponds to TRBD1 (5 bases). Germline loops: CDR1 LNHDA, CDR2 SQIVND (reference sequence). Trimming pared 1 base from V and 8 bases from J, leaving 11 bases between. The CDR3 totals 13 residues. CDR3: CASSIGAGRGYTF. DNA of the CDR3: TGTGCCAGTAGTATAGGTGCGGGGCGCGGCTACACCTTC.